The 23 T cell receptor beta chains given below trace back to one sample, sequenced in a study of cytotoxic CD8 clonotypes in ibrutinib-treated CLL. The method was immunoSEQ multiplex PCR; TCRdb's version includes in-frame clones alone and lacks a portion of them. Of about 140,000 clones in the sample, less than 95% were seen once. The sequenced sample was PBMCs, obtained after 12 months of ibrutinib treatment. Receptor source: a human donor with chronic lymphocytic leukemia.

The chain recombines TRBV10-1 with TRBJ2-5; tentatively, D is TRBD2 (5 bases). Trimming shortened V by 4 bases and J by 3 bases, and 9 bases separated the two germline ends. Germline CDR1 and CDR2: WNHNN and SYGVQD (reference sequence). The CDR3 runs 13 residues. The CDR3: CASSAGMEETQYF. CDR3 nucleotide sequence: TGCGCCAGCAGTGCGGGGATGGAAGAGACCCAGTACTTC.

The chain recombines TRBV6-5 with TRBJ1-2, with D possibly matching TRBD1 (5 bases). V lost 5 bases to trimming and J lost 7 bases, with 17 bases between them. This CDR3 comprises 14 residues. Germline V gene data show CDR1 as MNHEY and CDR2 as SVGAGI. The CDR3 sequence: CASSHQGGAGGYTF. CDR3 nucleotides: TGTGCCAGCAGTCACCAAGGAGGGGCTGGTGGCTACACCTTC.

CDR3 region: CASSGGTAQPQHF. In DNA form, the CDR3 reads TGTGCCAGCAGCGGCGGGACAGCTCAGCCCCAGCATTTT. The chain links TRBV9 to TRBJ1-5; 7 positions agree with TRBD1. Trimming at V came to 3 bases and at J to 6 bases, leaving 3 bases not matched to a gene. Per the germline V gene, CDR1 is SGDLS and CDR2 is YYNGEE. The CDR3 length is 13 residues.

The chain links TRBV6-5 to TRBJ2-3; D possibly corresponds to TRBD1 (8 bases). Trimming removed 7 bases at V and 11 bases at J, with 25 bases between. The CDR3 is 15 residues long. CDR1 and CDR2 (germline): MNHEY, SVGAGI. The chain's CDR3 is CASNPRGDYTGGQYF. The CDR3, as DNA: TGTGCCAGCAACCCAAGAGGGGACTACACAGGGGGGCAGTATTTT.

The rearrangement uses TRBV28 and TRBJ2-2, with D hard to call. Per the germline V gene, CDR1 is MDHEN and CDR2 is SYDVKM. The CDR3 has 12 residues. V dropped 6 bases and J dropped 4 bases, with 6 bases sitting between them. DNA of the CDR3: TGTGCCAGCAGCCTCATCACCGGGGAGCTGTTTTTT. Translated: CASSLITGELFF.

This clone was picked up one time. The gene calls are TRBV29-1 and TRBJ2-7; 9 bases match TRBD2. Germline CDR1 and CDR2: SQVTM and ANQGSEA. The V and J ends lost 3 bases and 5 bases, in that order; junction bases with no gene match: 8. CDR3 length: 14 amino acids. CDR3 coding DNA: TGCAGCGTTGATGGGGCGGGAGGGCCTGACGAGCAGTACTTC. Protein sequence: CSVDGAGGPDEQYF.

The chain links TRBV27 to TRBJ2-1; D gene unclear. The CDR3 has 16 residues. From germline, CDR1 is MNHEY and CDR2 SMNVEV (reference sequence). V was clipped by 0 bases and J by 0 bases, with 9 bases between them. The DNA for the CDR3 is TGTGCCAGCAGTTTATCCCAGGAGAGCTCCTACAATGAGCAGTTCTTC. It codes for CASSLSQESSYNEQFF.

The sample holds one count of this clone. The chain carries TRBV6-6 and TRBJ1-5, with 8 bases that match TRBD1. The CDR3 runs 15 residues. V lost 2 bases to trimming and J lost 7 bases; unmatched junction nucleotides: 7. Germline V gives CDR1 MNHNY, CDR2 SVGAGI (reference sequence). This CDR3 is CASSYPTGVGQPQHF. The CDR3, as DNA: TGTGCCAGCAGTTACCCGACAGGGGTCGGCCAGCCCCAGCATTTT.

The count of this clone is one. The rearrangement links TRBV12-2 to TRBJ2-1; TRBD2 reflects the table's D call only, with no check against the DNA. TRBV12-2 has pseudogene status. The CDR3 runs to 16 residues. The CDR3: CASRFILAGVYNEQFF. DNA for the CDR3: TGTGCAAGTCGCTTTATACTAGCGGGGGTTTACAATGAGCAGTTCTTC.

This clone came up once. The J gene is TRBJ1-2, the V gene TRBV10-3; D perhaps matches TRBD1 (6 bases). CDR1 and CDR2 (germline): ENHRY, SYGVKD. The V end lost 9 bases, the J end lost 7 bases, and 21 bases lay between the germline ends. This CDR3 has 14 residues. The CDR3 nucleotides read TGTGCCATACTCGATACTGACAGGATCCCTGGCTACACCTTC. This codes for CAILDTDRIPGYTF.

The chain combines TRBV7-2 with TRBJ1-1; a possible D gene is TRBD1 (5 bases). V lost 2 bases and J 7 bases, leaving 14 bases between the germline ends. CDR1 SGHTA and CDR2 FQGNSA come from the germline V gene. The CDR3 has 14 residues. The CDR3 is CASSLYRTDVEAFF. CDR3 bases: TGTGCCAGCAGCTTATACAGGACGGACGTTGAAGCTTTCTTT.

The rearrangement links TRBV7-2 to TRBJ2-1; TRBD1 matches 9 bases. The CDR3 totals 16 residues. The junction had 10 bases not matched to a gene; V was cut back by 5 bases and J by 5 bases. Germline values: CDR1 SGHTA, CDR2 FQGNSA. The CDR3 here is CASSPIGDRVDNEQFF. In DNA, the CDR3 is TGTGCCAGCAGCCCAATAGGGGACAGGGTAGACAATGAGCAGTTCTTC.

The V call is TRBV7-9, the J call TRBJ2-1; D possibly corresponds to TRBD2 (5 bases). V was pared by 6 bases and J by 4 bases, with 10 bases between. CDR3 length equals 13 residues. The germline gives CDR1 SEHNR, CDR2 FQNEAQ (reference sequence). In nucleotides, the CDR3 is TGTGCCAGCAGGGGCGAGGGTTACAATGAGCAGTTCTTC. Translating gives CASRGEGYNEQFF.

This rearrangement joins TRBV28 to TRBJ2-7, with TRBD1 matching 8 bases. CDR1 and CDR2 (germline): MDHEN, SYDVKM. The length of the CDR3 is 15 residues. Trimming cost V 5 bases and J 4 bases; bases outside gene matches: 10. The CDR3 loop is CASSLLQGEDYEQYF. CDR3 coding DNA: TGTGCCAGCAGTCTATTACAGGGGGAAGATTACGAGCAGTACTTC.

CDR3 nucleotides: TGTGCCAGTAGGACTGGACAACTAAACGGGGGGCCCCAGCATTTT. It yields the protein CASRTGQLNGGPQHF. V usage is TRBV19 and J usage is TRBJ1-5, with D possibly matching TRBD1 (5 bases). V was shortened by 6 bases and J by 9 bases, with 21 bases between the two germline ends. The CDR3 extends over 15 amino acids. From germline, CDR1 is LNHDA and CDR2 SQIVND (reference sequence). Full variable domain (remainder filled in from reference TRBV19 and TRBJ1-5): DGGITQSPKYLFRKEGQNVTLSCEQNLNHDAMYWYRQDPGQGLRLIYYSQIVNDFQKGDIAEGYSVSREKKESFPLTVTSAQKNPTAFYLCASRTGQLNGGPQHFGDGTRLSIL.

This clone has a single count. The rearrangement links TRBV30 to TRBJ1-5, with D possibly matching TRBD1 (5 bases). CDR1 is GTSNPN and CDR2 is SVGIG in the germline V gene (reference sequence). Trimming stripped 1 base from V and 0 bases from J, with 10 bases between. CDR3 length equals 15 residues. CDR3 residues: CAWSAGHGSNQPQHF. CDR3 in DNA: TGTGCCTGGAGTGCGGGGCATGGTAGCAATCAGCCCCAGCATTTT.

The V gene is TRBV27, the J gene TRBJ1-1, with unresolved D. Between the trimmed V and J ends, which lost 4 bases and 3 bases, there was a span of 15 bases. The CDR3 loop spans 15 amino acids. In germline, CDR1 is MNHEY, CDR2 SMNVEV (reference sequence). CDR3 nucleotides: TGTGCCAGCAGTTGGGTCGGGAAAGGTCACACTGAAGCTTTCTTT. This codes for CASSWVGKGHTEAFF.

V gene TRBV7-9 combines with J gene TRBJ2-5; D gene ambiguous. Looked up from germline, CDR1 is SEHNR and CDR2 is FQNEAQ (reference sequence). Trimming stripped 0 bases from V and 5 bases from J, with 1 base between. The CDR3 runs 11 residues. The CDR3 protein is CASSLAETQYF. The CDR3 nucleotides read TGTGCCAGCAGCTTAGCCGAGACCCAGTACTTC.

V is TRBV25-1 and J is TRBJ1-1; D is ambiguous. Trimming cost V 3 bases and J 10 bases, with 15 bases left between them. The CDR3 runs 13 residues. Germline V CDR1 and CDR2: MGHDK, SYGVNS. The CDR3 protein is CASSDRPYVGAFF. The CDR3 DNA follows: TGTGCCAGCAGTGACCGACCCTACGTCGGAGCTTTCTTT. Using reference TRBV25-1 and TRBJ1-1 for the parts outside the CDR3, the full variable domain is EADIYQTPRYLVIGTGKKITLECSQTMGHDKMYWYQQDPGMELHLIHYSYGVNSTEKGDLSSESTVSRIRTEHFPLTLESARPSHTSQYLCASSDRPYVGAFFGQGTRLTVV.

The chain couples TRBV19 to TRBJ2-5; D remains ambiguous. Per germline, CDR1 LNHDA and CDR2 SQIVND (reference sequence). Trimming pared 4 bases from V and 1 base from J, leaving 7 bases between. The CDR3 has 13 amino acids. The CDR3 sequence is CASSTALQETQYF. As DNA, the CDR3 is TGTGCCAGTAGTACTGCCCTCCAAGAGACCCAGTACTTC.

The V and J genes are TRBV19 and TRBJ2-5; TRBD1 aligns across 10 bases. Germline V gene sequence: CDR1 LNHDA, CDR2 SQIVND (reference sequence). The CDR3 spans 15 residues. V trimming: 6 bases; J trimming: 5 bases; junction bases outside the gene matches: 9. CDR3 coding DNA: TGTGCCAGTAGAAATCCCGGGACAGGGGCTGAGACCCAGTACTTC. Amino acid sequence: CASRNPGTGAETQYF.

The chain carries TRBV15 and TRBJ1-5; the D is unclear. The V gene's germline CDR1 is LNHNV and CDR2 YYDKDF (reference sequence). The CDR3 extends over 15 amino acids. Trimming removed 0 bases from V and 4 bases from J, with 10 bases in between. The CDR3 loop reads CATSRDRAINQPQHF. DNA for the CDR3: TGTGCCACCAGCAGAGATCGGGCAATAAATCAGCCCCAGCATTTT.

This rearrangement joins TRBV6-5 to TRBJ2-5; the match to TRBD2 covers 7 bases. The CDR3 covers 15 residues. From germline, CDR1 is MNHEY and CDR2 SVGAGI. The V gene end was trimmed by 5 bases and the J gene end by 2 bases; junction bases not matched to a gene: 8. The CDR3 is CASSQRGLPQETQYF. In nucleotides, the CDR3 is TGTGCCAGCAGTCAACGGGGACTACCGCAAGAGACCCAGTACTTC.